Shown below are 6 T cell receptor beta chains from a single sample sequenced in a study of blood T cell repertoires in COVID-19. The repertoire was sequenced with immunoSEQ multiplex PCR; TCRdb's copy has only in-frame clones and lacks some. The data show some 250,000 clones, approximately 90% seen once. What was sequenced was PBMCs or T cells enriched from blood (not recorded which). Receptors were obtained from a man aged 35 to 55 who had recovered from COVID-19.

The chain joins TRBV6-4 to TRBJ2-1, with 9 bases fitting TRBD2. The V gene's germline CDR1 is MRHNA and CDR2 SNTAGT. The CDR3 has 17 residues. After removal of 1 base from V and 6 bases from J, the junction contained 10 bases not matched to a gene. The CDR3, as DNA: TGTGCCAGCAGTGACTATAGCGGGAGTGGCCCCATCAATGAGCAGTTCTTC. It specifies CASSDYSGSGPINEQFF.

In DNA, the CDR3 is TGTGCCAGCAGTTACTCTGGGGGGATCCCCAATCAGCCCCAGCATTTT. Residues: CASSYSGGIPNQPQHF. The V call is TRBV6-6, the J call TRBJ1-5, with a tentative D call TRBD1 (5 bases). Germline values: CDR1 MNHNY, CDR2 SVGAGI (reference sequence). Deletions cut 0 bases from V and 3 bases from J, with 12 bases between. The CDR3 consists of 16 residues.

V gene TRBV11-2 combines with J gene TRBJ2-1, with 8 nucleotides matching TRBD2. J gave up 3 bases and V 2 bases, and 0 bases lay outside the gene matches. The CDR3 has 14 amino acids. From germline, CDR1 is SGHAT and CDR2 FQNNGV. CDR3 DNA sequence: TGTGCCAGCAGCTTAAGCGGGAGCTACAATGAGCAGTTCTTC. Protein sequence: CASSLSGSYNEQFF.

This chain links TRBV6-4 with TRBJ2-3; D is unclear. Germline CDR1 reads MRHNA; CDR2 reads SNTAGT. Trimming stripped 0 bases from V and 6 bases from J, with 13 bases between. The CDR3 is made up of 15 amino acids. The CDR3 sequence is CASSDSIENPDTQYF. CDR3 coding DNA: TGTGCCAGCAGTGACTCGATAGAGAACCCTGATACGCAGTATTTT.

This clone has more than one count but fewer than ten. CDR3: CAIGRTGYPYEQYF. The CDR3 coding sequence is TGTGCCATCGGCAGGACAGGGTACCCCTACGAGCAGTACTTC. The rearrangement uses TRBV10-3 and TRBJ2-7; 8 nucleotides line up with TRBD1. This CDR3 is 14 amino acids long. The trim removed 8 bases at V and 2 bases at J, leaving 8 bases unmatched. Germline V gives CDR1 ENHRY, CDR2 SYGVKD.

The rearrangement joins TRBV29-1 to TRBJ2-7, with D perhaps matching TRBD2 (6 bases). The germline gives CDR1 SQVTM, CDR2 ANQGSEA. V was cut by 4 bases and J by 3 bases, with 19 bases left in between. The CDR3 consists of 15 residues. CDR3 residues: CSVVPGEDSFYEQYF. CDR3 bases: TGCAGCGTTGTCCCTGGGGAGGATAGCTTCTACGAGCAGTACTTC.